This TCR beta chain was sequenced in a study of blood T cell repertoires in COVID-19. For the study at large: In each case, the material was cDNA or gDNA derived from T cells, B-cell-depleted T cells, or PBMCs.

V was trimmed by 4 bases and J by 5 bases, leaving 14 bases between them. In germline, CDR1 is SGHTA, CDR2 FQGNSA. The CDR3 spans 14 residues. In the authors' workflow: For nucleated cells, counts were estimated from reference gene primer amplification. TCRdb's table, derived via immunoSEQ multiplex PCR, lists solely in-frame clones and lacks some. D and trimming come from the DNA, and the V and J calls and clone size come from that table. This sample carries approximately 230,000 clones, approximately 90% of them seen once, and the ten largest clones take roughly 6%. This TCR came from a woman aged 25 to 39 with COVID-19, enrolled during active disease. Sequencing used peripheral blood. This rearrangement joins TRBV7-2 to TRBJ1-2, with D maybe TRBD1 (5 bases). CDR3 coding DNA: TGTGCCAGCAGCTCGGACACGATCCGATATGGCTACACCTTC. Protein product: CASSSDTIRYGYTF.